This entry lists 20 T cell receptor beta chains sequenced from one sample in a study of blood T cell repertoires in COVID-19. Profiled with immunoSEQ multiplex PCR; TCRdb holds only in-frame clones, not every one. The sample lists roughly 330,000 clones, around 87% occurring once. The sample comprised PBMCs or T cells enriched from blood (not recorded which). The receptors come from a woman in her twenties or thirties who had recovered from COVID-19.

The rearrangement links TRBV19 to TRBJ1-1; 10 bases map to TRBD1. With 5 bases clipped from V and 4 bases from J, the junction kept 16 bases outside the gene matches. This CDR3 contains 18 residues. Germline V gives CDR1 LNHDA, CDR2 SQIVND (reference sequence). The CDR3 DNA is TGTGCCAGTAGTGTCCGGCCGGGGACAGGGGTTCTTGGCACTGAAGCTTTCTTT. This translates into CASSVRPGTGVLGTEAFF.

The chain is built from TRBV7-8 and TRBJ2-3, with TRBD1 as a possible D gene (6 bases). CDR3 length: 14 amino acids. The V and J ends lost 6 bases and 0 bases respectively, with 10 bases between them. Germline lookup yields CDR1 SGHVS and CDR2 FQNEAQ. The DNA of the CDR3 is TGTGCCAGCAGTAGGGACACTAGCACAGATACGCAGTATTTT. This sequence encodes CASSRDTSTDTQYF.

This clone appeared a few times. The V and J genes are TRBV27 and TRBJ1-3; the D is unclear. Trimming took off 5 bases at V and 0 bases at J, with 8 bases between the two ends. The CDR3 has 14 amino acids. CDR1 is MNHEY and CDR2 is SMNVEV in the germline V gene (reference sequence). As DNA, the CDR3 is TGTGCCAGCAGTGTGACGGGCTCTGGAAACACCATATATTTT. Translating gives CASSVTGSGNTIYF.

The chain carries TRBV2 and TRBJ2-1; TRBD1 aligns across 9 bases. V lost 6 bases to trimming and J lost 2 bases; unmatched junction nucleotides: 5. The CDR3 consists of 15 residues. Germline V gives CDR1 SNHLY, CDR2 FYNNEI. CDR3 nucleotide sequence: TGTGCCAGCAGAGGCTGGACAGGGGCCTACAATGAGCAGTTCTTC. This sequence encodes CASRGWTGAYNEQFF.

The genes are TRBV19 and TRBJ1-4; D not certain. Trimming took off 7 bases at V and 5 bases at J, with 11 bases between the two ends. Looked up from germline, CDR1 is LNHDA and CDR2 is SQIVND (reference sequence). This CDR3 comprises 13 residues. The CDR3 DNA reads as TGTGCCAGTATGGCCAGAGGGAATGAAAAACTGTTTTTT. This encodes CASMARGNEKLFF. The complete variable domain, with remaining parts taken from reference TRBV19 and TRBJ1-4, reads DGGITQSPKYLFRKEGQNVTLSCEQNLNHDAMYWYRQDPGQGLRLIYYSQIVNDFQKGDIAEGYSVSREKKESFPLTVTSAQKNPTAFYLCASMARGNEKLFFGSGTQLSVL.

About this clone: Germline is not matched at one junction end, which may reflect a read error. J is TRBJ1-2 and V is TRBV2; TRBD1 matches 7 bases. Per the germline V gene, CDR1 is SNHLY and CDR2 is FYNNEI. There are 14 residues in the CDR3. CDR3 in amino acids: CASGDGTALYGYTF. The CDR3 DNA sequence: TGTGCCAGCGGTGACGGGACAGCACTCTATGGCTACACCTTC.

The chain uses TRBV11-2 and TRBJ2-5; TRBD1 matches 7 bases. The CDR3 contains 11 residues. V lost 6 bases and J lost 5; bases outside the gene matches: 0. Germline lookup yields CDR1 SGHAT and CDR2 FQNNGV. CDR3 residues: CASRQGETQYF. DNA for the CDR3: TGTGCCAGCAGACAGGGGGAGACCCAGTACTTC.

J is TRBJ1-1 and V is TRBV5-1, with TRBD1 as a possible D gene (5 bases). Germline V gene sequence: CDR1 SGHRS, CDR2 YFSETQ. CDR3 length: 15 residues. The V end was cut by 4 bases, the J end by 3 bases, with 16 bases between. The CDR3 DNA reads TGCGCCAGCAGCACGTTAGACAGTACCGACACTGAAGCTTTCTTT. Its translation: CASSTLDSTDTEAFF. The variable domain in full, with the rest retrieved from reference TRBV5-1 and TRBJ1-1, is KAGVTQTPRYLIKTRGQQVTLSCSPISGHRSVSWYQQTPGQGLQFLFEYFSETQRNKGNFPGRFSGRQFSNSRSEMNVSTLELGDSALYLCASSTLDSTDTEAFFGQGTRLTVV.

CDR3 nucleotide sequence: TGTGCCTGGAGTTTTTCAAGCACAGATACGCAGTATTTT. Residues: CAWSFSSTDTQYF. V usage is TRBV30 and J usage is TRBJ2-3; D is ambiguous. Per the germline V gene, CDR1 is GTSNPN and CDR2 is SVGIG (reference sequence). Trimming left V 2 bases short and J 0 bases short, with 6 bases between. This CDR3 region has 13 residues.

This sequence joins TRBV5-6 and TRBJ1-5; tentatively, D is TRBD1 (5 bases). The germline V and J ends were trimmed by 4 bases and 0 bases, with 20 bases remaining between them. The length of the CDR3 is 18 residues. Germline V gene lookup returns CDR1 SGHDT and CDR2 YYEEEE. The CDR3 coding sequence is TGTGCCAGCAGCCGGCGGTACTCAGGGCGAGATAGCAATCAGCCCCAGCATTTT. This sequence encodes CASSRRYSGRDSNQPQHF.

This chain joins TRBV2 and TRBJ1-1, with 8 bases matching TRBD1. CDR3 size: 14 residues. The germline V gene encodes CDR1 SNHLY and CDR2 FYNNEI. V lost 8 bases and J lost 5; bases outside the gene matches: 10. The CDR3 DNA follows: TGTGCCAGCGCCTTGCAGGGGGCGGGGACTGAAGCTTTCTTT. Translating gives CASALQGAGTEAFF. Looking up the rest from reference TRBV2 and TRBJ1-1 gives the full variable domain: EPEVTQTPSHQVTQMGQEVILRCVPISNHLYFYWYRQILGQKVEFLVSFYNNEISEKSEIFDDQFSVERPDGSNFTLKIRSTKLEDSAMYFCASALQGAGTEAFFGQGTRLTVV.

The chain is built from TRBV30 and TRBJ2-7; D perhaps matches TRBD1 (6 bases). Trimming removed 7 bases at V and 4 bases at J, with 20 bases between. The germline V gene encodes CDR1 GTSNPN and CDR2 SVGIG (reference sequence). The CDR3 extends over 14 amino acids. CDR3 DNA sequence: TGTGCCTCCTCCCTACGGGGACATACATACGAGCAGTACTTC. Translated: CASSLRGHTYEQYF.

The chain carries TRBV5-6 and TRBJ1-2; D is uncertain. CDR1 and CDR2 (germline): SGHDT, YYEEEE. V was trimmed by 1 base and J by 8 bases, leaving 12 bases between them. The CDR3 sequence is 13 residues long. The CDR3 is CASSLLRSGGYTF. The CDR3 DNA is TGTGCCAGCAGCTTGTTGAGGTCGGGGGGCTACACCTTC.

A few counts support this clone. This sequence joins TRBV21-1 and TRBJ2-5; the table names TRBD2, a call not compared with the DNA. TRBV21-1 is termed a pseudogene. The CDR3 runs to 12 residues. DNA for the CDR3: TGTGCCAGCAAGCGAGAGTGGGAGACCCAGTACTTC. It translates to CASKREWETQYF.

This chain connects TRBV18 to TRBJ1-2; no clear D gene. Trimming took off 4 bases at V and 2 bases at J, with 8 bases between the two ends. Germline V gene data show CDR1 as KGHSH and CDR2 as LQKENI. This CDR3 has 13 amino acids. The CDR3 DNA follows: TGTGCCAGCTCACAGGCGGAAAACTATGGCTACACCTTC. As protein: CASSQAENYGYTF. The entire variable domain, with the rest obtained from reference TRBV18 and TRBJ1-2, is as follows: NAGVMQNPRHLVRRRGQEARLRCSPMKGHSHVYWYRQLPEEGLKFMVYLQKENIIDESGMPKERFSAEFPKEGPSILRIQQVVRGDSAAYFCASSQAENYGYTFGSGTRLTVV.

The chain combines TRBV4-3 with TRBJ2-7, with 12 positions matching TRBD1. CDR3 length: 15 amino acids. Germline loops: CDR1 LGHNA, CDR2 YSLEER. The V segment lost 3 bases and the J segment 4 bases; nucleotides outside the gene matches: 4. The CDR3 spells CASSQGQGAGYEQYF. As DNA, the CDR3 is TGCGCCAGCAGCCAGGGACAGGGGGCTGGGTACGAGCAGTACTTC.

The rearrangement links TRBV7-8 to TRBJ1-5; D unclear. The CDR3 is made up of 15 amino acids. V lost 2 bases and J 0 bases, leaving 8 bases between the germline ends. Germline CDR1 and CDR2: SGHVS and FQNEAQ. The CDR3 reads CASSLTGLSNQPQHF. CDR3 nucleotide sequence: TGTGCCAGCAGCTTAACTGGACTTAGCAATCAGCCCCAGCATTTT.

This clone was observed once. The genes are TRBV20-1 and TRBJ1-1; tentative D call: TRBD1 (5 bases). The V gene's germline CDR1 is DFQATT and CDR2 SNEGSKA (reference sequence). The CDR3 covers 14 residues. The germline V and J ends were trimmed by 3 bases and 3 bases, with 14 bases remaining between them. CDR3 DNA sequence: TGCAGTGCTAGTCGGGGGGGTAGGGACACTGAAGCTTTCTTT. Protein sequence: CSASRGGRDTEAFF.

DNA for the CDR3: TGTGCCTGGAGGGGGGGACAGGGTAACTCCTACGAGCAGTACTTC. Protein product: CAWRGGQGNSYEQYF. The genes are TRBV30 and TRBJ2-7, with 9 bases identical to TRBD1. CDR3 length equals 15 residues. Germline trimming cut 3 bases from V and 0 bases from J; bases unmatched to any gene: 6. Germline assignment: CDR1 GTSNPN and CDR2 SVGIG (reference sequence).

This rearrangement joins TRBV28 to TRBJ2-7; no firm D call. Deletions cut 2 bases from V and 2 bases from J, with 16 bases between. The CDR3 is 16 amino acids. Per germline, CDR1 MDHEN and CDR2 SYDVKM. CDR3 amino acids: CASSLGVIKKTYEQYF. In DNA, the CDR3 is TGTGCCAGCAGTTTAGGAGTGATCAAAAAAACCTACGAGCAGTACTTC.